Listed below are T cell receptor beta chains from one sample, sequenced in a study of patients and donors after allogeneic stem cell transplantation. In TCRdb, the RT-PCR reads were re-called with MiXCR into one record per CDR3 protein. Of under 200,000 distinct CDR3 sequences in the sample, 24% were seen once. The specimen sequenced was blood, either unsorted or a sorted T cell fraction (not recorded which). These TCRs come from a human donor who was either an allogeneic HSCT recipient or a stem cell or donor lymphocyte infusion donor (not recorded which). It is not recorded whose cells these are; they may come from a transplant donor. The CDR3 runs from the conserved cysteine through the conserved F or W. D genes are given only for firm matches. Clone size is stated in some rows and not others, as once, few, many or a class when expanded.

J: TRBJ1-2; size: .; V: TRBV18; D: .; CDR3: CASSPPWGENGYTF; DNA: TGTGCCAGCTCACCACCCTGGGGAGAGAATGGCTACACCTTC
J: TRBJ1-3; size: many; V: TRBV25-1; D: .; CDR3: CASSQGVSGNTIYF; DNA: TGTGCCAGCAGCCAAGGGGTTTCTGGAAACACCATATATTTT
J: TRBJ2-1; size: few; V: TRBV7-3; D: TRBD1; CDR3: CASSLTRDRDVNEQFF; DNA: TGTGCCAGCAGCTTAACTAGGGACAGGGACGTTAATGAGCAGTTCTTC
J: TRBJ1-3; size: many; V: TRBV20-1; D: .; CDR3: CSAREGHSGNTIYF; DNA: TGCAGTGCTAGGGAAGGGCACTCTGGAAACACCATATATTTT
J: TRBJ1-1; size: many; V: TRBV12-3/TRBV12-4; D: TRBD1; CDR3: CASSRQGALPEAFF; DNA: TGTGCCAGCAGTAGACAGGGGGCATTGCCCGAAGCTTTCTTT
J: TRBJ2-3; size: few; V: TRBV5-1; D: TRBD2; CDR3: CASSGGLAGFTDTQYF; DNA: TGCGCCAGCAGCGGGGGACTAGCGGGTTTCACAGATACGCAGTATTTT
J: TRBJ2-1; size: many; V: TRBV12-3/TRBV12-4; D: TRBD1; CDR3: CASATSSGQGAGNEQFF; DNA: TGTGCCAGCGCGACGAGTTCAGGACAGGGGGCAGGCAATGAGCAGTTCTTC
J: TRBJ2-1; size: .; V: TRBV10-3; D: .; CDR3: CAISPVRVEDEQFF; DNA: TGTGCCATCAGCCCCGTGCGGGTGGAGGATGAGCAGTTCTTC
J: TRBJ1-3; size: .; V: TRBV18; D: TRBD1; CDR3: CASSPPQRQGFGGTIYF; DNA: TGTGCCAGCTCACCACCTCAGAGACAGGGCTTCGGAGGGACCATATATTTT
J: TRBJ1-1; size: many; V: TRBV29-1; D: TRBD1; CDR3: CSVETGMNTEAFF; DNA: TGCAGCGTAGAGACAGGGATGAACACTGAAGCTTTCTTT
J: TRBJ2-5; size: few; V: TRBV7-9; D: .; CDR3: CASNSRRPETQYF; DNA: TGTGCCAGCAACTCACGCCGACCGGAGACCCAGTACTTC
J: TRBJ1-2; size: .; V: TRBV29-1; D: .; CDR3: CSVEQLGQGYGYTF; DNA: TGCAGCGTTGAACAATTAGGGCAGGGCTATGGCTACACCTTC
J: TRBJ2-7; size: once; V: TRBV4-3; D: .; CDR3: CASSHDPGQIYEQYF; DNA: TGCGCCAGCAGCCACGATCCTGGGCAGATCTACGAGCAGTACTTC
J: TRBJ1-1; size: .; V: TRBV7-2; D: .; CDR3: CASSFGSGRNTEAFF; DNA: TGTGCCAGCAGCTTCGGTTCAGGGCGGAACACTGAAGCTTTCTTT
J: TRBJ2-3; size: many; V: TRBV5-1; D: .; CDR3: CASRPRVTSTDTQYF; DNA: TGCGCCAGCAGGCCGCGGGTTACTAGCACAGATACGCAGTATTTT
J: TRBJ1-2; size: .; V: TRBV13; D: TRBD1; CDR3: CASSWTGGLEGYTF; DNA: TGTGCCAGCAGCTGGACAGGGGGCTTGGAGGGCTACACCTTC
J: TRBJ2-5; size: .; V: TRBV7-4; D: TRBD2; CDR3: CASSFGTSGRETQYF; DNA: TGTGCCAGCAGCTTCGGGACTAGCGGGAGAGAGACCCAGTACTTC
J: TRBJ1-1; size: few; V: TRBV12-3/TRBV12-4; D: .; CDR3: CASSLSPGTEAFF; DNA: TGTGCCAGCAGTTTGAGCCCGGGCACTGAAGCTTTCTTT
J: TRBJ1-2; size: few; V: TRBV7-9; D: .; CDR3: CASSPLRQSLGFYGYTF; DNA: TGTGCCAGCAGCCCTCTAAGACAGTCGCTGGGGTTCTATGGCTACACCTTC
J: TRBJ2-5; size: few; V: TRBV30; D: .; CDR3: CAWSVMVLGAQYF; DNA: TGTGCCTGGAGTGTGATGGTCCTAGGGGCCCAGTACTTC
J: TRBJ1-1; size: few; V: TRBV10-3; D: TRBD1; CDR3: CATSTGANEAFF; DNA: TGTGCCACTTCCACAGGGGCGAATGAAGCTTTCTTT
J: TRBJ2-6; size: few; V: TRBV12-3/TRBV12-4; D: .; CDR3: CASTRDSGANVLTF; DNA: TGTGCCAGCACCCGGGACTCTGGGGCCAACGTCCTGACTTTC
J: TRBJ1-1; size: many; V: TRBV4-3; D: TRBD1; CDR3: CASSQDPVGQGNTEAFF; DNA: TGCGCCAGCAGCCAAGATCCCGTCGGACAGGGGAACACTGAAGCTTTCTTT
J: TRBJ1-2; size: .; V: TRBV29-1; D: .; CDR3: CSVEQGGGYTF; DNA: TGCAGCGTCGAGCAGGGAGGTGGCTACACCTTC
J: TRBJ2-1; size: .; V: TRBV4-3; D: TRBD2; CDR3: CASSQPGLANTGQFF; DNA: TGCGCCAGCAGCCAGCCGGGACTAGCCAACACCGGGCAGTTCTTC
J: TRBJ1-3; size: few; V: TRBV20-1; D: .; CDR3: CSARDSRATGLSGNTIYF; DNA: TGCAGTGCTAGAGATAGTCGCGCCACCGGTCTCTCTGGAAACACCATATATTTT
J: TRBJ2-1; size: few; V: TRBV20-1; D: TRBD2; CDR3: CSARRASGGRSYNEQFF; DNA: TGCAGTGCTAGACGTGCTAGCGGGGGACGCTCCTACAATGAGCAGTTCTTC
J: TRBJ2-3; size: .; V: TRBV15; D: .; CDR3: CATERGTFTDTQYF; DNA: TGTGCCACCGAACGGGGGACTTTCACAGATACGCAGTATTTT
J: TRBJ2-3; size: .; V: TRBV3-1; D: TRBD2; CDR3: CASSQVRPAGGTDTQYF; DNA: TGTGCCAGCAGCCAAGTGCGTCCCGCGGGAGGCACAGATACGCAGTATTTT
J: TRBJ2-7; size: .; V: TRBV5-1; D: TRBD1; CDR3: CASSLRAGGNSYEQYF; DNA: TGCGCCAGCAGCTTGCGGGCAGGGGGTAACTCCTACGAGCAGTACTTC
J: TRBJ2-7; size: few; V: TRBV4-3; D: .; CDR3: CASSQDTVYEQYF; DNA: TGCGCCAGCAGCCAAGACACAGTATACGAGCAGTACTTC
J: TRBJ2-3; size: .; V: TRBV5-1; D: TRBD2; CDR3: CASSLASGGNTDTQYF; DNA: TGCGCCAGCAGCTTGGCTAGCGGGGGAAACACAGATACGCAGTATTTT
J: TRBJ1-2; size: few; V: TRBV18; D: .; CDR3: CASSKDSLLNYGYTF; DNA: TGTGCCAGCTCGAAGGACAGCCTTCTTAACTATGGCTACACCTTC
J: TRBJ2-7; size: few; V: TRBV6-1; D: TRBD1; CDR3: CASSFFDRDNEQYF; DNA: TGTGCCAGCAGTTTCTTCGACAGGGACAACGAGCAGTACTTC
J: TRBJ1-1; size: few; V: TRBV5-1; D: .; CDR3: CASSLDLPGRVTEAFF; DNA: TGCGCCAGCAGCTTGGACCTTCCGGGACGGGTAACTGAAGCTTTCTTT
J: TRBJ1-4; size: few; V: TRBV7-9; D: .; CDR3: CASSLVSGRGYEKLFF; DNA: TGTGCCAGCAGCTTAGTCTCTGGCAGGGGTTATGAAAAACTGTTTTTT
J: TRBJ2-5; size: few; V: TRBV29-1; D: .; CDR3: CSVEDSKGNQETQYF; DNA: TGCAGCGTTGAAGACTCGAAGGGGAACCAAGAGACCCAGTACTTC
J: TRBJ2-3; size: once; V: TRBV24-1; D: TRBD2; CDR3: CATSVPSGRATDTQYF; DNA: TGTGCCACCAGTGTCCCTAGCGGGAGGGCCACAGATACGCAGTATTTT
J: TRBJ1-2; size: .; V: TRBV27; D: .; CDR3: CASSSGASAYGYTF; DNA: TGTGCCAGCAGTTCCGGGGCCAGTGCCTATGGCTACACCTTC
J: TRBJ2-5; size: .; V: TRBV7-2; D: TRBD2; CDR3: CASSSSGTSETQYF; DNA: TGTGCCAGCAGTTCTTCCGGGACTAGTGAGACCCAGTACTTC
J: TRBJ2-3; size: few; V: TRBV12-3/TRBV12-4; D: .; CDR3: CASKIQGKDTQYF; DNA: TGTGCCAGCAAGATTCAGGGAAAGGATACGCAGTATTTT
J: TRBJ2-1; size: .; V: TRBV25-1; D: TRBD2; CDR3: CASSVRREGWFRNEQFF; DNA: TGTGCCAGCAGTGTTCGGCGGGAGGGGTGGTTCAGGAATGAGCAGTTCTTC
J: TRBJ1-6; size: .; V: TRBV20-1; D: .; CDR3: CSARDLRDNSPLHF; DNA: TGCAGTGCTAGAGATCTCAGGGATAATTCACCCCTCCACTTT
J: TRBJ2-7; size: .; V: TRBV9; D: .; CDR3: CASSVGGSSYEQYF; DNA: TGTGCCAGCAGCGTAGGCGGTAGCTCCTACGAGCAGTACTTC
J: TRBJ2-7; size: few; V: TRBV10-3; D: .; CDR3: CAISDINREDEQYF; DNA: TGTGCCATCAGTGATATAAACAGGGAGGACGAGCAGTACTTC
J: TRBJ2-1; size: .; V: TRBV24-1; D: TRBD2; CDR3: CATSERLAETYNEQFF; DNA: TGTGCCACCAGTGAACGTCTAGCGGAGACCTACAATGAGCAGTTCTTC
J: TRBJ1-3; size: few; V: TRBV20-1; D: .; CDR3: CSASLPGAGNTIYF; DNA: TGCAGTGCTAGCCTCCCGGGGGCCGGAAACACCATATATTTT
J: TRBJ1-1; size: .; V: TRBV5-1; D: .; CDR3: CASSWGDSGTRGAFF; DNA: TGCGCCAGCAGCTGGGGGGACTCCGGGACCAGGGGAGCTTTCTTT
J: TRBJ1-1; size: few; V: TRBV12-5; D: .; CDR3: CASGPDPAEAFF; DNA: TGTGCTAGTGGTCCCGACCCGGCTGAAGCTTTCTTT
J: TRBJ1-5; size: few; V: TRBV2; D: .; CDR3: CASSDQGSNQPQHF; DNA: TGTGCCAGCAGTGACCAGGGGAGCAATCAGCCCCAGCATTTT
J: TRBJ2-1; size: few; V: TRBV12-3/TRBV12-4; D: .; CDR3: CASSLVKLNNEQFF; DNA: TGTGCCAGCAGTTTGGTGAAGCTAAACAATGAGCAGTTCTTC
J: TRBJ2-1; size: .; V: TRBV7-2; D: .; CDR3: CASSLDFWTVYNEQFF; DNA: TGTGCCAGCAGCTTAGATTTCTGGACGGTTTACAATGAGCAGTTCTTC
J: TRBJ1-6; size: .; V: TRBV5-1; D: .; CDR3: CASSAEVGGSPLHF; DNA: TGCGCCAGCAGCGCGGAGGTAGGGGGTTCACCCCTCCACTTT